Below are 21 T cell receptor beta chains sequenced from a single sample in a study of blood T cell repertoires in COVID-19. TCRdb's copy holds only in-frame clones and misses some; the assay was immunoSEQ multiplex PCR. The table shows about 50,000 clones, with roughly nine tenths occurring only once. The sequenced sample consisted of peripheral blood. The receptor set was obtained from a human donor in a cohort sampled during active COVID-19.

The gene calls are TRBV6-1 and TRBJ1-4; TRBD1 matches 7 bases. This CDR3 is 17 amino acids long. From germline, CDR1 is MNHNS and CDR2 SASEGT. The junction had 11 bases not matched to a gene; V was cut back by 7 bases and J by 0 bases. CDR3 nucleotide sequence: TGTGCCAGCAATGACAGGGAGGTTGTGGCAACTAATGAAAAACTGTTTTTT. Protein product: CASNDREVVATNEKLFF.

The V and J genes are TRBV6-5 and TRBJ2-7, with D perhaps TRBD1 (6 bases). In germline, CDR1 is MNHEY, CDR2 SVGAGI. This CDR3 is 14 amino acids long. Trimming took 6 bases from V and 2 from J, leaving 14 bases between them. The CDR3 nucleotides are TGTGCCAGCAGAGGGGGTAGGGGACCCTACGAGCAGTACGTC. Translated, it gives CASRGGRGPYEQYV.

This sequence joins TRBV7-3 and TRBJ1-3; D uncertain. The length of the CDR3 is 13 residues. Germline loops: CDR1 SGHTA, CDR2 FQGTGA. Trimming stripped 5 bases from V and 4 bases from J, with 9 bases between. The CDR3 DNA is TGTGCCAGCAGCCGACAACAGGGAAACACCATATATTTT. Translated: CASSRQQGNTIYF.

The chain has TRBV5-8 and TRBJ2-1, with a weak D call TRBD1 (7 bases). Per the germline V gene, CDR1 is SGHTS and CDR2 is YDEGEE. The CDR3 is made up of 20 amino acids. The V and J ends lost 4 bases and 4 bases respectively, with 30 bases between them. Here the CDR3 DNA reads TGTGCCAGCAGCCCCCCGCCCGGGACAGAGGCGCGGGACGAGTACAATGAGCAGTTCTTC. Its protein product is CASSPPPGTEARDEYNEQFF.

CDR3 residues: CASSELGHNQPQHF. CDR3 in DNA: TGTGCCAGTAGTGAGTTGGGGCACAATCAGCCCCAGCATTTT. The rearrangement uses TRBV19 and TRBJ1-5; D is possibly TRBD1 (5 bases). Germline loops: CDR1 LNHDA, CDR2 SQIVND (reference sequence). The CDR3 has 14 residues. Between the trimmed V and J ends, which lost 5 bases and 3 bases, there was a span of 11 bases.

This chain joins TRBV6-4 and TRBJ2-3; 7 nucleotides agree with TRBD1. The germline CDR1 and CDR2 sequences are MRHNA and SNTAGT. The CDR3 is 14 residues long. The J segment lost 4 bases and the V segment lost 2 bases, leaving 3 bases of the junction unmatched. The CDR3 DNA reads as TGTGCCAGCAGTGACCGACAGGGCGCAGATACGCAGTATTTT. It codes for CASSDRQGADTQYF.

This chain connects TRBV7-3 to TRBJ2-1; tentatively, D is TRBD2 (5 bases). Germline V gene data show CDR1 as SGHTA and CDR2 as FQGTGA. The V gene lost 3 bases and the J gene lost 0 bases, with 12 bases spanning the gap. CDR3 length: 16 amino acids. CDR3 nucleotides: TGTGCCAGCAGCTTTAGCGTCACCAGCTCCTACAATGAGCAGTTCTTC. Amino acid sequence: CASSFSVTSSYNEQFF.

This clone has just a few counts. The CDR3, as DNA: TGTGCCAGTAGTATTTCCGGACTACAGAGCTACACCGGGGAGCTGTTTTTT. The encoded protein is CASSISGLQSYTGELFF. V usage is TRBV19 and J usage is TRBJ2-2, with D perhaps matching TRBD2 (6 bases). The V end lost 3 bases, the J end lost 3 bases, and 17 bases lay between the germline ends. Germline loops: CDR1 LNHDA, CDR2 SQIVND (reference sequence). The CDR3 is 17 residues long. The entire variable domain, with the rest obtained from reference TRBV19 and TRBJ2-2, is as follows: DGGITQSPKYLFRKEGQNVTLSCEQNLNHDAMYWYRQDPGQGLRLIYYSQIVNDFQKGDIAEGYSVSREKKESFPLTVTSAQKNPTAFYLCASSISGLQSYTGELFFGEGSRLTVL.

This chain joins TRBV5-8 and TRBJ2-1; TRBD2 matches at 7 bases. The germline V gene encodes CDR1 SGHTS and CDR2 YDEGEE. The CDR3 spans 18 residues. V gave up 0 bases and J gave up 5 bases; unmatched junction bases: 14. Written as DNA, the CDR3 is TGTGCCAGCAGCTTGGTTAACTTCTGGCTAGCGGAGAACAATGAGCAGTTCTTC. Encoded protein: CASSLVNFWLAENNEQFF.

This clone was counted once. The chain employs TRBV7-8 and TRBJ2-1; 8 positions agree with TRBD2. The CDR3 is made up of 15 amino acids. The ends lost 5 bases at V and 1 base at J; junction bases unmatched: 4. CDR1 SGHVS and CDR2 FQNEAQ come from the germline V gene. The CDR3 reads CASSPSGGSYNEQFF. Written as DNA, the CDR3 is TGTGCCAGCAGCCCGAGCGGGGGTTCCTACAATGAGCAGTTCTTC.

This chain links TRBV9 with TRBJ1-1, with TRBD1 identical over 10 bases. The junction had 11 bases not matched to a gene; V was cut back by 4 bases and J by 5 bases. CDR1 is SGDLS and CDR2 is YYNGEE in the germline V gene. This CDR3 contains 16 residues. CDR3 sequence (DNA): TGTGCCAGCAGCCCACGACAGGGGGCGGGGAATACTGAAGCTTTCTTT. Its translation is CASSPRQGAGNTEAFF.

The rearrangement links TRBV3-1 (or the pseudogene TRBV3-2) to TRBJ2-7; possibly TRBD2 for D (6 bases). Per germline, CDR1 LGHDT and CDR2 YNNKEL (reference sequence). CDR3 length equals 16 residues. Between the trimmed V and J ends, which lost 0 bases and 2 bases, there was a span of 14 bases. The CDR3 is CASSQDSSGGTYEQYF. The CDR3 nucleotides read TGTGCCAGCAGCCAAGATTCTTCCGGGGGAACCTACGAGCAGTACTTC.

On this clone: The sample contains more than one DNA sequence encoding this CDR3. The rearrangement uses TRBV12-3 or TRBV12-4 and TRBJ2-7; no firm D call. The CDR3 loop spans 13 amino acids. Trimming cost V 5 bases and J 3 bases, with 11 bases left between them. The CDR3 sequence is CASSPHTGYEQYV. The CDR3 DNA reads TGTGCCAGCAGTCCCCATACGGGCTACGAGCAGTACGTC.

This rearrangement joins TRBV28 to TRBJ1-3; D gene unclear. Germline V gives CDR1 MDHEN, CDR2 SYDVKM. This CDR3 has 16 residues. Deletions cut 7 bases from V and 2 bases from J, with 18 bases between. CDR3 DNA sequence: TGTGCCAGCACACCCCCCGAGCCTCGGGCTGGAAACACCATATATTTT. Residues: CASTPPEPRAGNTIYF. The full variable domain, with the rest looked up from reference TRBV28 and TRBJ1-3, is DVKVTQSSRYLVKRTGEKVFLECVQDMDHENMFWYRQDPGLGLRLIYFSYDVKMKEKGDIPEGYSVSREKKERFSLILESASTNQTSMYLCASTPPEPRAGNTIYFGEGSWLTVV.

J is TRBJ1-1 and V is TRBV15; D uncertain. The CDR3 sequence is 14 residues long. The V and J ends lost 3 bases and 6 bases respectively, with 14 bases between them. Germline V CDR1 and CDR2: LNHNV, YYDKDF (reference sequence). The CDR3 DNA sequence: TGTGCCACCAGCAGGGGGAGCGAGGGTGCTGAAGCTTTCTTT. This translates into CATSRGSEGAEAFF.

The rearrangement links TRBV29-1 to TRBJ1-5, with TRBD1 identical over 8 bases. This CDR3 region has 14 residues. V gave up 6 bases and J gave up 2 bases; unmatched junction bases: 6. CDR1 SQVTM and CDR2 ANQGSEA come from the germline V gene. The CDR3 nucleotides are TGCAGCGTCTCACAGGGGGGGGGCAATCAGCCCCAGCATTTT. Protein: CSVSQGGGNQPQHF.

CDR3 in DNA: TGTGCCAGCTCACCGAGGCAGCAAGAGACCCAGTACTTC. Encoded protein: CASSPRQQETQYF. The rearrangement uses TRBV18 and TRBJ2-5; no definite D call. In germline, CDR1 is KGHSH, CDR2 LQKENI. The CDR3 extends over 13 amino acids. Between the trimmed V and J ends, which lost 3 bases and 2 bases, there was a span of 7 bases.

V usage is TRBV6-2 or TRBV6-3 and J usage is TRBJ2-7, with D perhaps TRBD2 (6 bases). V lost 2 bases and J 0 bases, leaving 17 bases between the germline ends. This CDR3 has 17 residues. Germline-derived CDR1 and CDR2 are MNHEY and SVGEGT. The CDR3 sequence: CASSYGVFSGTSYEQYF. As DNA, the CDR3 is TGTGCCAGCAGTTACGGTGTGTTTAGCGGAACCTCCTACGAGCAGTACTTC.

The rearrangement links TRBV28 to TRBJ1-4, with D maybe TRBD1 (5 bases). CDR1 and CDR2 from the germline V gene are MDHEN and SYDVKM. The CDR3 runs 17 residues. Trimming took off 4 bases at V and 6 bases at J, with 21 bases between the two ends. CDR3 residues: CASSYRYHRGRYEKLFF. The DNA of the CDR3 is TGTGCCAGCAGTTATCGTTACCATCGGGGGAGATATGAAAAACTGTTTTTT.

The chain recombines TRBV28 with TRBJ2-5, with 9 bases that match TRBD2. Germline V gene data show CDR1 as MDHEN and CDR2 as SYDVKM. The V gene end was trimmed by 7 bases and the J gene end by 1 base; junction bases not matched to a gene: 4. The CDR3 sequence is 14 residues long. The CDR3 loop is CASTRLAAQETQYF. The CDR3 nucleotides are TGTGCCAGCACGAGACTAGCGGCCCAAGAGACCCAGTACTTC.

The V and J genes are TRBV28 and TRBJ1-3, with 9 bases aligning to TRBD1. The trim removed 6 bases at V and 0 bases at J, leaving 0 bases unmatched. This CDR3 comprises 14 residues. Germline values: CDR1 MDHEN, CDR2 SYDVKM. CDR3 residues: CASRTGGSGNTIYF. The CDR3 DNA follows: TGTGCCAGCAGGACAGGGGGCTCTGGAAACACCATATATTTT.